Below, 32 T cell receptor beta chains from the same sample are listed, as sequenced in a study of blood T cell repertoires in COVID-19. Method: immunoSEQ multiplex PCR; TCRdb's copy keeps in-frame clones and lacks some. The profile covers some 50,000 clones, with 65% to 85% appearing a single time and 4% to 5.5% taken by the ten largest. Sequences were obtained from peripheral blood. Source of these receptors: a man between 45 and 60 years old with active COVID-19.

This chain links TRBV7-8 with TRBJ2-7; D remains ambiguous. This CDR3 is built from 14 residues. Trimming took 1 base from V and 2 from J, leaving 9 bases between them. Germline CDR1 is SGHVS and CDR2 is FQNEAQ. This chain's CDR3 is CASSLGAPTYEQYF. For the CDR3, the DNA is TGTGCCAGCAGCTTAGGGGCACCGACCTACGAGCAGTACTTC. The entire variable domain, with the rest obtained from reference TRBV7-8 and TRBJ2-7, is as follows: GAGVSQSPRYKVAKRGQDVALRCDPISGHVSLFWYQQALGQGPEFLTYFQNEAQLDKSGLPSDRFFAERPEGSVSTLKIQRTQQEDSAVYLCASSLGAPTYEQYFGPGTRLTVT.

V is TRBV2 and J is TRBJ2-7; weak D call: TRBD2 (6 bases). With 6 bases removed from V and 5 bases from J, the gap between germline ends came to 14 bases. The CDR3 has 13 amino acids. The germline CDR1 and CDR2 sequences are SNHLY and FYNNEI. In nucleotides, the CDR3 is TGTGCCAGCAGGTTCCTTTCGGGGGACGAGCAGTACTTC. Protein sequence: CASRFLSGDEQYF.

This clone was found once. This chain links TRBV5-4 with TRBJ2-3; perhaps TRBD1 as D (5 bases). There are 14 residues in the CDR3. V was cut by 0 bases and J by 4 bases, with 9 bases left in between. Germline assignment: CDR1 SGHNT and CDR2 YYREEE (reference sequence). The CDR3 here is CASSLEGAADTQYF. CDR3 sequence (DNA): TGTGCCAGCAGCTTGGAAGGGGCGGCAGATACGCAGTATTTT.

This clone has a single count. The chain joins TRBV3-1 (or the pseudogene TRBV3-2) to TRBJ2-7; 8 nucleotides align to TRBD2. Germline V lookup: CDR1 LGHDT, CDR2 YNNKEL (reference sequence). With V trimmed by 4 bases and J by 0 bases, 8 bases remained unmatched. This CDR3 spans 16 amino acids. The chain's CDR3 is CASSPMGRGASYEQYF. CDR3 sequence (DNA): TGTGCCAGCAGCCCGATGGGGCGGGGGGCCTCCTACGAGCAGTACTTC.

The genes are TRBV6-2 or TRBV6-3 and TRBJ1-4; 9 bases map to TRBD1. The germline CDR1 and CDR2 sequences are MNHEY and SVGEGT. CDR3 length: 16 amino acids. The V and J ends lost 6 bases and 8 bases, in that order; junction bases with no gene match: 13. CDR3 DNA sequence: TGTGCCAGCAGCCCTAGAGACAGGGGGTTAGGCGAAAAACTGTTTTTT. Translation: CASSPRDRGLGEKLFF.

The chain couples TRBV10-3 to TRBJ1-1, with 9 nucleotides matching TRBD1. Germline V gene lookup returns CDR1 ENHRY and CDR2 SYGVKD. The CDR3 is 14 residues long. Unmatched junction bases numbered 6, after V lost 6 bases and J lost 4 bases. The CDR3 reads CAISETGGPTEAFF. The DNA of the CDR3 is TGTGCCATCAGCGAGACAGGGGGGCCCACTGAAGCTTTCTTT.

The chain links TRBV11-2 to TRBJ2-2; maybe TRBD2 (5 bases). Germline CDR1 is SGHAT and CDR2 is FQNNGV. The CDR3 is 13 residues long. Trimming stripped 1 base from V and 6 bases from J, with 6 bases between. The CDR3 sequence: CASSLGGSGELFF. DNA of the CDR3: TGTGCCAGCAGCTTAGGCGGGTCCGGGGAGCTGTTTTTT. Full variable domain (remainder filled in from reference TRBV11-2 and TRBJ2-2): EAGVAQSPRYKIIEKRQSVAFWCNPISGHATLYWYQQILGQGPKLLIQFQNNGVVDDSQLPKDRFSAERLKGVDSTLKIQPAKLEDSAVYLCASSLGGSGELFFGEGSRLTVL.

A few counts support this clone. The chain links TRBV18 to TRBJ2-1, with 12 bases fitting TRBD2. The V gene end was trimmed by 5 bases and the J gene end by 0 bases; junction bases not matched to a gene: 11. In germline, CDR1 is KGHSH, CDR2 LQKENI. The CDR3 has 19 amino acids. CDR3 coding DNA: TGTGCCAGCTCAAGATCTAGCGGGGGGGCAAGGAGCTCCTACAATGAGCAGTTCTTC. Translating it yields CASSRSSGGARSSYNEQFF.

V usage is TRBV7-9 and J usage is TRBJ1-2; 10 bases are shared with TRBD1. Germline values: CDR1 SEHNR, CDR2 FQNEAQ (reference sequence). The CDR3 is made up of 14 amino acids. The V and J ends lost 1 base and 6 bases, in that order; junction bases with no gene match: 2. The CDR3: CASSLETGGDGYTF. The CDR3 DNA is TGTGCCAGCAGCTTAGAGACAGGGGGCGATGGCTACACCTTC.

In DNA, the CDR3 is TGTGCCAGCAGACTTGGGACACAAGAGACCCAGTACTTC. Its protein product is CASRLGTQETQYF. This rearrangement joins TRBV12-3 or TRBV12-4 to TRBJ2-5, with D tentatively TRBD1 (6 bases). CDR3 length equals 13 residues. V was pared by 6 bases and J by 2 bases, with 10 bases between.

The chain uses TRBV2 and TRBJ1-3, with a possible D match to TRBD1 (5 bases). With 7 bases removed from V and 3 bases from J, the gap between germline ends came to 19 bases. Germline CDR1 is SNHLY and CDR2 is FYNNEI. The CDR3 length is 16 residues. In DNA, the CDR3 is TGTGCCAGCAAGAGGATTTGGGGGACTGATGGAAACACCATATATTTT. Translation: CASKRIWGTDGNTIYF.

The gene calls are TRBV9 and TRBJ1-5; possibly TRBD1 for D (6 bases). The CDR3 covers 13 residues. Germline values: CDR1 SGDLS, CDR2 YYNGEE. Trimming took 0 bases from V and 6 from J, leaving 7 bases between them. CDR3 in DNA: TGTGCCAGCAGCGTAGGCAGGGGTCAGCCCCAGCATTTT. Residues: CASSVGRGQPQHF.

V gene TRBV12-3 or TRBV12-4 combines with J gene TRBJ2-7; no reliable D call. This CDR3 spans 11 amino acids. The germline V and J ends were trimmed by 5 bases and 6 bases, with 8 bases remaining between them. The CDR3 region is CASSTLREQYF. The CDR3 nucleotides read TGTGCCAGCAGTACCCTGCGCGAGCAGTACTTC.

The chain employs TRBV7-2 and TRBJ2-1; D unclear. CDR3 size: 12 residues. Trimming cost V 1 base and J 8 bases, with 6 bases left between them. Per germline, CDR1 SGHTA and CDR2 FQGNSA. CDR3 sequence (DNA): TGTGCCAGCAGCTTAGGCGGTCATGAGCAGTTCTTC. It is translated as CASSLGGHEQFF. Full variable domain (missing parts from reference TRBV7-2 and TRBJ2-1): GAGVSQSPSNKVTEKGKDVELRCDPISGHTALYWYRQSLGQGLEFLIYFQGNSAPDKSGLPSDRFSAERTGGSVSTLTIQRTQQEDSAVYLCASSLGGHEQFFGPGTRLTVL.

The CDR3, as DNA: TGCGCCAGCAGCTTGTTGGGGCAGGGCAGGGGGAGTTATGGCTACACCTTC. Translation: CASSLLGQGRGSYGYTF. The rearrangement links TRBV5-1 to TRBJ1-2; TRBD1 agrees at 7 bases. CDR1 is SGHRS and CDR2 is YFSETQ in the germline V gene. V lost 1 base and J lost 5; bases outside the gene matches: 14. This CDR3 contains 17 residues.

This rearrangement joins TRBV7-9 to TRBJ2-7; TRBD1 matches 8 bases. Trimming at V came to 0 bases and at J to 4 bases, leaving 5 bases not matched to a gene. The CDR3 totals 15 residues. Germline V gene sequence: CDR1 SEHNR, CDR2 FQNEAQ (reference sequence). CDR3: CASSLARDRFYEQYF. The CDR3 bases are TGTGCCAGCAGCTTAGCCCGGGACAGGTTTTACGAGCAGTACTTC.

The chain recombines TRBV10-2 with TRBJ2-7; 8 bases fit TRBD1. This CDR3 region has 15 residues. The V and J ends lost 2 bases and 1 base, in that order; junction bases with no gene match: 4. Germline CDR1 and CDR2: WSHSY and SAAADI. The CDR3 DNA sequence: TGCGCCAGCAGTGAGCGTACAGGGGGGTCCTACGAGCAGTACTTC. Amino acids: CASSERTGGSYEQYF.

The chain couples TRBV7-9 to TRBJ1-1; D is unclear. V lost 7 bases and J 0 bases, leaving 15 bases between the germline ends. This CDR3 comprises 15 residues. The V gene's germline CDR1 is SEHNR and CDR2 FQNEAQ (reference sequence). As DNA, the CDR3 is TGTGCCAGCACCATAGGGAGGCTCATGAACACTGAAGCTTTCTTT. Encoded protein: CASTIGRLMNTEAFF. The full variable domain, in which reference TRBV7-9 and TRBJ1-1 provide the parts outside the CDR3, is DTGVSQNPRHKITKRGQNVTFRCDPISEHNRLYWYRQTLGQGPEFLTYFQNEAQLEKSRLLSDRFSAERPKGSFSTLEIQRTEQGDSAMYLCASTIGRLMNTEAFFGQGTRLTVV.

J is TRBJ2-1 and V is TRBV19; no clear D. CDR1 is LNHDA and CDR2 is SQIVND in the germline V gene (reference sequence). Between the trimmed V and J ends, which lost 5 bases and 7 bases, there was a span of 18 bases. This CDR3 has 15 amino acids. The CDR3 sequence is CASSDSHLSTNEQFF. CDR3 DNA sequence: TGTGCCAGTAGTGACTCCCATTTATCTACAAATGAGCAGTTCTTC.

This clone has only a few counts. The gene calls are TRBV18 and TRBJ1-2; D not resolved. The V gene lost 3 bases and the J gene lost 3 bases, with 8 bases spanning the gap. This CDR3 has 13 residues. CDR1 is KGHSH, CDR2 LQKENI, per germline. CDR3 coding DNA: TGTGCCAGCTCACCTGATCAGGACTATGGCTACACCTTC. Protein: CASSPDQDYGYTF.

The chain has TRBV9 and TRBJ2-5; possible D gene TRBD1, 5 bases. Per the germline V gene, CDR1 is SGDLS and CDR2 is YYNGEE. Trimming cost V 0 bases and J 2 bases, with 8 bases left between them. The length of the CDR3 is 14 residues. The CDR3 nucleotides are TGTGCCAGCAGCGTAGCTCCAGGGCAAGAGACCCAGTACTTC. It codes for CASSVAPGQETQYF.

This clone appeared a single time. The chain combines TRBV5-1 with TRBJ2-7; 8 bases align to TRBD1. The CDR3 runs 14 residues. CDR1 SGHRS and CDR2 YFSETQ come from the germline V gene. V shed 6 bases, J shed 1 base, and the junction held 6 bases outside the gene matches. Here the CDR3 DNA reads TGCGCCAGCACCACCGGACAGGGTTCCTACGAGCAGTACTTC. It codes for CASTTGQGSYEQYF.

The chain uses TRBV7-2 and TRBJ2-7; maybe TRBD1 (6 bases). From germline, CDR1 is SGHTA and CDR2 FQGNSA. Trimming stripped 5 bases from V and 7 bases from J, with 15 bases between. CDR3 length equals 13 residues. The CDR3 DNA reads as TGTGCCAGCAGCCTGGGGGCCGTGCGGGAGCAGTACTTC. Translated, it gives CASSLGAVREQYF.

CDR3 sequence (DNA): TGTGCCAGCAGTTTAGTACTAGCGGGGGGCCCTATCCTAGAGACCCAGTACTTC. Protein sequence: CASSLVLAGGPILETQYF. The genes are TRBV27 and TRBJ2-5; 12 positions agree with TRBD2. CDR1 MNHEY and CDR2 SMNVEV come from the germline V gene (reference sequence). The CDR3 runs to 18 residues. J was trimmed by 4 bases and V by 2 bases; bases with no gene match: 11.

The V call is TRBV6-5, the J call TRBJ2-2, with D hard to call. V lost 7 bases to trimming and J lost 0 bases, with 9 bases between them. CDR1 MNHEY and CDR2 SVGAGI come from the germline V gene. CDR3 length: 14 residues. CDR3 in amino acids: CASMRLSNTGELFF. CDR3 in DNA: TGTGCCAGCATGAGGTTATCGAACACCGGGGAGCTGTTTTTT.

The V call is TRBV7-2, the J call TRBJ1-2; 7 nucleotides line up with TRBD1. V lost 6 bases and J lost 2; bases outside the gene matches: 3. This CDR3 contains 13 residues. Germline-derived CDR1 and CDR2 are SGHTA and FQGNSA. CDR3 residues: CASSLQGNYGYTF. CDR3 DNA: TGTGCCAGCAGTTTACAGGGGAACTATGGCTACACCTTC.

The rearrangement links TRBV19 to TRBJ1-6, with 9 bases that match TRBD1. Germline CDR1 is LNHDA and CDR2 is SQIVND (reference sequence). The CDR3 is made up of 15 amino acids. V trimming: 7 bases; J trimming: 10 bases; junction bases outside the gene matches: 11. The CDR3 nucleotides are TGTGCCAGTACTACCAGGACAGGGGCATACTCACCCCTCCACTTT. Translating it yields CASTTRTGAYSPLHF. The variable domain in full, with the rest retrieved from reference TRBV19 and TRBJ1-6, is DGGITQSPKYLFRKEGQNVTLSCEQNLNHDAMYWYRQDPGQGLRLIYYSQIVNDFQKGDIAEGYSVSREKKESFPLTVTSAQKNPTAFYLCASTTRTGAYSPLHFGNGTRLTVT.

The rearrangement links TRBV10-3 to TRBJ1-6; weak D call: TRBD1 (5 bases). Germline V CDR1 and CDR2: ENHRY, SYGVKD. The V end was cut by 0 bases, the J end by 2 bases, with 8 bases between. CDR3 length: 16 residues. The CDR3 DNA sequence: TGTGCCATCAGTGAGTCGGGGGGGACCTATAATTCACCCCTCCACTTT. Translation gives CAISESGGTYNSPLHF.

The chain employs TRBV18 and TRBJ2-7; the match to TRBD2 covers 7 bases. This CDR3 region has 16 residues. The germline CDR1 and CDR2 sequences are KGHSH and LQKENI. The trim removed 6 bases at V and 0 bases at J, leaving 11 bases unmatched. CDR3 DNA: TGTGCCAGCTCCTCGGGAGCGGGGATCGCCTCCTACGAGCAGTACTTC. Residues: CASSSGAGIASYEQYF. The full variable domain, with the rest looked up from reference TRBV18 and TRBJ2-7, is NAGVMQNPRHLVRRRGQEARLRCSPMKGHSHVYWYRQLPEEGLKFMVYLQKENIIDESGMPKERFSAEFPKEGPSILRIQQVVRGDSAAYFCASSSGAGIASYEQYFGPGTRLTVT.

This CDR3 reads CASSPTNLFTYEQYF. Written as DNA, the CDR3 is TGTGCCAGCAGCCCTACTAACCTATTTACCTACGAGCAGTACTTC. The gene calls are TRBV7-9 and TRBJ2-7; D gene unclear. The ends were cut back, 5 bases at V and 2 bases at J, with 16 bases in the middle. The CDR3 covers 15 residues. Germline V CDR1 and CDR2: SEHNR, FQNEAQ (reference sequence).

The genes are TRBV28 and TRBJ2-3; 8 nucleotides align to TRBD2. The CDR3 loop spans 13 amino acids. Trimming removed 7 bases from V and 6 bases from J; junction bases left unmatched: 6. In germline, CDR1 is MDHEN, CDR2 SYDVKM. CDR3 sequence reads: CASTPSGSDTQYF. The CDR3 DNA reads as TGTGCCAGCACCCCCAGCGGGAGCGATACGCAGTATTTT.

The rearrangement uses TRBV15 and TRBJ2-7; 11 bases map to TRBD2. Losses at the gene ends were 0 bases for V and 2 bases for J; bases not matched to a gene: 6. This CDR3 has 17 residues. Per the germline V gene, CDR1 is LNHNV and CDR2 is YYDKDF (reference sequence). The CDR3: CATSREQTSGATYEQYF. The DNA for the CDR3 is TGTGCCACCAGCAGAGAGCAGACTAGCGGGGCAACCTACGAGCAGTACTTC.